The 28 T cell receptor beta chains reported below all come from one sample, sequenced in a study of blood T cells in healthy people across ages (dated by TCRdb to the mid-2010s). Preparation of the library involved 5' RACE. Sequencer: Illumina HiSeq 2500. A second PCR of roughly 6 to 11 cycles was run with a J-beta primer mix and a sample-barcoded 5' primer. In-frame beta chains were kept once TCRdb had trimmed the public reads at Q25 with fastp and called clones with MiXCR. When rows share a CDR3 protein, they turn into one entry using the most common DNA and genes. The sample table contains hundreds of thousands of distinct CDR3 sequences; only one count was recorded for roughly half of them. Of the sample, under 65% is held by the ten largest clones. The material sequenced was blood. The receptor set was obtained from a man aged 55 to 70 in good health.

This clonotype occurred a few times. Mismatch with germline at one junction end may stem from a read error. This rearrangement joins TRBV28 to TRBJ2-3; 16 positions agree with TRBD2. Germline lookup yields CDR1 MDHEN and CDR2 SYDVKM. The CDR3 covers 16 residues. This CDR3 reads CACSSGTSGRVDTQYF. The CDR3 DNA sequence: TGTGCCTGCAGTTCCGGGACTAGCGGGAGGGTAGATACGCAGTATTTT.

This clonotype was seen a single time. The chain carries TRBV7-2 and TRBJ2-1, with D perhaps matching TRBD1 (6 bases). Trimming removed 2 bases at V and 6 bases at J, with 11 bases between. Germline loops: CDR1 SGHTA, CDR2 FQGNSA. This CDR3 has 14 amino acids. CDR3 in DNA: TGTGCCAGCAGCTTATACAGGGACACCAATGAGCAGTTCTTC. Protein sequence: CASSLYRDTNEQFF.

Notes on this clonotype: A read error is possible here, since a much larger clone lies one base away. J is TRBJ1-2 and V is TRBV2; D remains unclear. CDR1 is SNHLY, CDR2 FYNNEI, per germline. The V and J ends lost 5 bases and 9 bases respectively, with 13 bases between them. The CDR3 sequence is 12 residues long. The DNA of the CDR3 is TGTGCCAGCAGTCGACGGACCGGCAGCTACACCTTC. Translating it yields CASSRRTGSYTF.

The V call is TRBV10-3, the J call TRBJ2-3; D may be TRBD1 (5 bases). CDR1 is ENHRY and CDR2 is SYGVKD in the germline V gene. Trimming cost V 10 bases and J 3 bases, with 14 bases left between them. There are 13 residues in the CDR3. The CDR3 loop is CASQSTETDTQYF. In DNA form, the CDR3 reads TGTGCCAGCCAGTCGACAGAGACAGATACGCAGTATTTT.

There are a few counts of this clonotype. The rearrangement links TRBV15 to TRBJ2-1, with TRBD1 as a possible D gene (5 bases). The CDR3 sequence is 15 residues long. V was pared by 0 bases and J by 8 bases, with 14 bases between. Germline V gene sequence: CDR1 LNHNV, CDR2 YYDKDF (reference sequence). The CDR3 DNA reads as TGTGCCACCAGCAGAGATGTTGGCAGGGTCGATGAGCAGTTCTTC. Translating gives CATSRDVGRVDEQFF.

This clonotype was picked up a small number of times. The rearrangement links TRBV20-1 to TRBJ2-1, with 10 bases aligning to TRBD1. Germline V gives CDR1 DFQATT, CDR2 SNEGSKA (reference sequence). The CDR3 has 13 amino acids. After removal of 7 bases from V and 7 bases from J, the junction contained 7 bases not matched to a gene. This CDR3 is CSVAGQGYNEQFF. In DNA, the CDR3 is TGCAGTGTTGCGGGACAGGGGTATAATGAGCAGTTCTTC.

Written as DNA, the CDR3 is TGCAGTGCTGCCGGCTTAGCGGGACTACCCTACAATGAGCAGTTCTTC. Translating gives CSAAGLAGLPYNEQFF. The chain employs TRBV20-1 and TRBJ2-1, with 8 nucleotides matching TRBD2. Germline V lookup: CDR1 DFQATT, CDR2 SNEGSKA (reference sequence). The CDR3 has 16 residues. V lost 5 bases, J lost 2 bases, and 11 bases stayed unmatched.

This clonotype was seen a few times. The chain carries TRBV4-2 and TRBJ2-3; 12 bases are shared with TRBD2. V was clipped by 2 bases and J by 6 bases; unmatched bases: 24. The CDR3 covers 22 residues. Germline CDR1 and CDR2: LGHNA and YNFKEQ. The CDR3 loop reads CASSQTQGDGTSGLGPRDTQYF. The CDR3 bases are TGTGCCAGCAGCCAAACACAGGGGGATGGGACTAGCGGGCTTGGACCCAGGGATACGCAGTATTTT.

The CDR3 bases are TGCAGTACAAACCGCGGGGGTCCCAAAAACATTCAGTACTTC. Its translation: CSTNRGGPKNIQYF. The genes are TRBV20-1 and TRBJ2-4, with 7 bases matching TRBD2. This CDR3 is built from 14 residues. The germline V gene has CDR1 DFQATT and CDR2 SNEGSKA (reference sequence). V gave up 8 bases and J gave up 2 bases; unmatched junction bases: 9.

The chain recombines TRBV20-1 with TRBJ2-5; 10 bases are shared with TRBD2. The DNA matches TRBJ2-7 better at its end, which makes the J call doubtful. Germline V gene lookup returns CDR1 DFQATT and CDR2 SNEGSKA (reference sequence). The CDR3 consists of 17 residues. The CDR3 reads CSAFGGGVIAGGPEQYF. CDR3 DNA sequence: TGCAGTGCTTTCGGAGGAGGGGTGATAGCGGGGGGACCCGAGCAGTACTTC.

The rearrangement uses TRBV3-1 and TRBJ1-4; D is unresolved. Trimming cost V 1 base and J 4 bases, with 7 bases left between them. The CDR3 covers 14 residues. Germline CDR1 is LGHDT and CDR2 is YNNKEL (reference sequence). The CDR3 DNA reads TGTGCCAGCAGCCAAGTGTCTGTTAATGAAAAACTGTTTTTT. Protein product: CASSQVSVNEKLFF.

This clonotype has a single count. The chain has TRBV5-1 and TRBJ2-1; no clear D. CDR1 and CDR2 from the germline V gene are SGHRS and YFSETQ. The CDR3 runs 14 residues. The V and J ends lost 4 bases and 2 bases respectively, with 10 bases between them. The CDR3 DNA is TGCGCCAGCAGCCCTCGCATAACCTACAATGAGCAGTTCTTC. Its protein is CASSPRITYNEQFF.

V and J are TRBV5-6 and TRBJ2-3, with 11 bases identical to TRBD2. This CDR3 spans 15 amino acids. The germline CDR1 and CDR2 sequences are SGHDT and YYEEEE. V gave up 4 bases and J gave up 8 bases; unmatched junction bases: 9. The CDR3 sequence: CASSPGTSGGGTQYF. The CDR3 nucleotides read TGTGCCAGCAGCCCTGGAACTAGCGGGGGAGGTACGCAGTATTTT.

The V call is TRBV4-2, the J call TRBJ2-3; D perhaps matches TRBD1 (5 bases). The CDR3 contains 11 residues. The germline V gene has CDR1 LGHNA and CDR2 YNFKEQ. V was clipped by 0 bases and J by 10 bases, with 5 bases between them. CDR3 loop: CASSQDRAQYF. CDR3 nucleotides: TGTGCCAGCAGCCAAGACAGGGCGCAGTATTTT.

The rearrangement uses TRBV6-2 or TRBV6-3 and TRBJ2-7; TRBD2 aligns across 9 bases. This CDR3 has 15 residues. Germline CDR1 reads MNHEY; CDR2 reads SVGEGT. Trimming at V came to 6 bases and at J to 0 bases, leaving 6 bases not matched to a gene. DNA of the CDR3: TGTGCCAGCAGCCCCAATAGCGGGAGCTCCTACGAGCAGTACTTC. This translates into CASSPNSGSSYEQYF.

This clonotype appeared a few times. This chain links TRBV29-1 with TRBJ1-2; D not resolved. Germline CDR1 is SQVTM and CDR2 is ANQGSEA. V lost 3 bases and J 2 bases, leaving 19 bases between the germline ends. CDR3 length: 16 residues. The CDR3 reads CSVEVNPGGSNYGYTF. The CDR3 coding sequence is TGCAGCGTTGAGGTAAACCCCGGAGGGAGCAACTATGGCTACACCTTC.

This clonotype came up a few times. The chain recombines TRBV20-1 with TRBJ1-4; 12 bases map to TRBD1. Germline V gene data show CDR1 as DFQATT and CDR2 as SNEGSKA (reference sequence). The CDR3 is 15 amino acids. Losses at the gene ends were 6 bases for V and 7 bases for J; bases not matched to a gene: 9. In DNA, the CDR3 is TGCAGTGCCGGGACAGGGGGCGAAGGCATTGAAAAACTGTTTTTT. This translates into CSAGTGGEGIEKLFF.

This sequence joins TRBV7-3 and TRBJ2-1; D remains ambiguous. The germline gives CDR1 SGHTA, CDR2 FQGTGA. V dropped 5 bases and J dropped 8 bases, with 16 bases sitting between them. The CDR3 loop spans 14 amino acids. The CDR3 DNA is TGTGCCAGCAGCCAAGGGATGGCCCACCATGAGCAGTTCTTC. It codes for CASSQGMAHHEQFF.

The chain recombines TRBV20-1 with TRBJ2-5; 8 bases map to TRBD1. The V gene end was trimmed by 5 bases and the J gene end by 3 bases; junction bases not matched to a gene: 5. Germline assignment: CDR1 DFQATT and CDR2 SNEGSKA (reference sequence). The CDR3 sequence is 13 residues long. The CDR3 sequence is CSASQGAKETQYF. DNA for the CDR3: TGCAGTGCTTCTCAGGGGGCAAAAGAGACCCAGTACTTC.

A few counts support this clonotype. J is TRBJ2-7 and V is TRBV20-1; the D gene could be TRBD1 or TRBD2 (5 bases each). This CDR3 region has 16 residues. Germline CDR1 and CDR2: DFQATT and SNEGSKA (reference sequence). Trimming took off 0 bases at V and 3 bases at J, with 18 bases between the two ends. This chain's CDR3 is CSARDEGATGSYEQYF. In DNA form, the CDR3 reads TGCAGTGCTAGAGATGAAGGGGCCACTGGGAGCTACGAGCAGTACTTC.

The rearrangement links TRBV20-1 to TRBJ2-1; the D is unclear. V shed 0 bases and J shed 11 bases, with 14 bases lying between them. Looked up from germline, CDR1 is DFQATT and CDR2 is SNEGSKA (reference sequence). The CDR3 length is 13 residues. CDR3 region: CSARDLERLKQFF. Here the CDR3 DNA reads TGCAGTGCTAGAGATCTAGAGCGACTCAAGCAGTTCTTC.

This clonotype was seen just once. The rearrangement joins TRBV20-1 to TRBJ2-4; D is perhaps TRBD2 (5 bases). The CDR3 runs 14 residues. Germline CDR1 and CDR2: DFQATT and SNEGSKA (reference sequence). The V gene lost 6 bases and the J gene lost 6 bases, with 18 bases spanning the gap. CDR3 coding DNA: TGCAGTGCCCCAATGCGAGGGCTAAGAAACATTCAGTACTTC. It encodes CSAPMRGLRNIQYF.

The rearrangement uses TRBV7-9 and TRBJ2-5, with no clear D. The J call may be wrong; the DNA end is better matched by TRBJ2-7. The CDR3 spans 12 residues. Germline assignment: CDR1 SEHNR and CDR2 FQNEAQ (reference sequence). CDR3 DNA sequence: TGTGCCAGCAGCTCCCTAACCTACGAGCAGTACTTC. It translates to CASSSLTYEQYF.

The CDR3 loop is CAWSVQGGSNVLTF. Written as DNA, the CDR3 is TGTGCCTGGAGTGTCCAGGGGGGTTCCAACGTCCTGACTTTC. The rearrangement links TRBV30 to TRBJ2-6; maybe TRBD1 (7 bases). V was shortened by 0 bases and J by 8 bases, with 11 bases between the two germline ends. The CDR3 totals 14 residues. Germline V lookup: CDR1 GTSNPN, CDR2 SVGIG (reference sequence).

This clonotype was counted a few times. V is TRBV24-1 and J is TRBJ2-3; 9 bases are a match to TRBD1. The CDR3 totals 16 residues. The germline V gene has CDR1 KGHDR and CDR2 SFDVKD. V gave up 4 bases and J gave up 4 bases; unmatched junction bases: 8. CDR3: CATSESGTGLADTQYF. The CDR3 region has the DNA TGTGCCACCAGTGAGTCCGGGACAGGGCTCGCAGATACGCAGTATTTT.

This chain joins TRBV27 and TRBJ1-5; D unresolved. The CDR3 covers 15 residues. Per the germline V gene, CDR1 is MNHEY and CDR2 is SMNVEV (reference sequence). Trimming left V 3 bases short and J 0 bases short, with 9 bases between. The CDR3 is CASSFRRGSNQPQHF. Written as DNA, the CDR3 is TGTGCCAGCAGTTTTAGGAGAGGTAGCAATCAGCCCCAGCATTTT.

This clonotype was detected only once. The genes are TRBV20-1 and TRBJ2-1, with TRBD2 matching over 9 bases. The CDR3 length is 14 residues. With V trimmed by 5 bases and J by 0 bases, 2 bases remained unmatched. CDR1 and CDR2 (germline): DFQATT, SNEGSKA (reference sequence). This CDR3 reads CSAHSGSSYNEQFF. DNA of the CDR3: TGCAGTGCTCATAGCGGGAGCTCCTACAATGAGCAGTTCTTC.

This rearrangement joins TRBV6-5 to TRBJ2-1; D possibly corresponds to TRBD1 (6 bases). CDR1 and CDR2 from the germline V gene are MNHEY and SVGAGI. Trimming took off 3 bases at V and 9 bases at J, with 18 bases between the two ends. The CDR3 extends over 15 amino acids. CDR3 coding DNA: TGTGCCAGCAGTTATAACAGGGCCTTAGCCGGTGAGCAGTTCTTC. Translating it yields CASSYNRALAGEQFF.